This T cell receptor beta chain is from a study of breast tumors, draining lymph nodes, adjacent tissues (dated by TCRdb to the mid-2010s). A note on the overall study: In breast cancer patients, the study compared the TCR beta repertoires of tumor, adjacent nontumor tissue and axillary lymph nodes. The study was designed to assess the relationships and possible T-cell exchange between tumor, surrounding tissue and draining lymph node repertoires in human breast cancer. Here is what the overall study found, with its caveats: Rather than being directly demonstrated, the conclusion that tumor T cells originate in lymph nodes was presented as consistent with a hypothesis. Tumor T-cell repertoires showed less diversity than lymph node repertoires and more diversity than nontumor tissue repertoires, and tumor T-cell repertoires showed preferential V and J gene usage. A scenario in which most tumor T cells derive from the lymph node and then expand within tumor tissue was judged to be consistent with the data. Tumor and nontumor tissue repertoires were found to be significantly more similar in luminal-like than in basal-like breast cancer.

This clonotype was seen at least ten times. Its binding antigen is unknown. Nothing much larger sits one base from this clone, and base qualities are not available. The germline V gene (reference sequence) supplies CDR1 SEHNR and CDR2 FQNEAQ. From the cysteine through the phenylalanine, the CDR3 covers 16 amino acids. The DNA shown is the 48-base CDR3, in frame from base 1. Ends trimmed: V by 5 bases, J by 6 bases; bases unmatched to a gene: 15. For sequencing, an Illumina HiSeq 2000 was employed. TCR beta chain libraries were generated through multiplex PCR amplification. The amplified TCR beta chain products were analyzed by high-throughput sequencing. The public sequencing data were trimmed at Q25 with fastp and processed into clonotypes with MiXCR by TCRdb, which kept only in-frame beta chains. Every CDR3 protein is listed once, alongside the most common genes and DNA of its rows. In this sample the table shows about 47,000 distinct CDR3 sequences, roughly 24% of which occur a single time. Around 8.5% of the sample is in the top ten clones.

The sequence was collected from a female donor with breast cancer. Some clones in this sample may be carry-over from other donors' samples. Here the chain combines TRBV7-9 and TRBJ2-7, with 8 junctional bases fitting TRBD1. Sequences were obtained from breast tumor tissue. In nucleotide form, the sequence is TGTGCCAGCAGCCCGCCCGGCAGGGGGCTGGGTGTCGAGCAGTACTTC. It is translated as CASSPPGRGLGVEQYF.